This is a list of T cell receptor beta chains from one sample in a study of cytotoxic CD8 clonotypes in ibrutinib-treated CLL. The protocol was immunoSEQ multiplex PCR, while the TCRdb copy is restricted to in-frame clones and leaves out a portion. The sample includes 200,000 to 250,000 clones, roughly three quarters of them seen just once. Source: PBMCs, taken after 12 months of ibrutinib treatment. The receptors were sampled from a human donor with chronic lymphocytic leukemia. Each CDR3 is given with its conserved first and last residue. The D gene is left open where the match is weak. The size entry is marked missing in some rows and otherwise reads once, few, many or a size class.

size: many
J: TRBJ1-5
V: TRBV6-6
D: TRBD1
CDR3: CASSTGTGDQPQHF
DNA: TGTGCCAGCAGTACCGGGACAGGGGATCAGCCCCAGCATTTT

size: -
J: TRBJ2-7
V: TRBV7-7
D: TRBD1
CDR3: CASSPGTGLYEQYF
DNA: TGTGCTAGCAGCCCCGGGACAGGGCTTTACGAGCAGTACTTC

size: -
J: TRBJ2-3
V: TRBV5-4
D: -
CDR3: CASRRDLATDTQYF
DNA: TGTGCCAGCAGGCGGGACTTGGCTACAGATACGCAGTATTTT

size: few
J: TRBJ1-5
V: TRBV6-1
D: -
CDR3: CASRGAGNQPQHF
DNA: TGTGCCAGCAGGGGGGCCGGCAATCAGCCCCAGCATTTT

size: once
J: TRBJ1-2
V: TRBV6-6
D: -
CDR3: CASTPNRDANYGYTF
DNA: TGTGCCAGCACTCCAAACAGGGACGCTAACTATGGCTACACCTTC

size: -
J: TRBJ2-5
V: TRBV5-4
D: -
CDR3: CASSTGMETQYF
DNA: TGTGCCAGCAGCACTGGGATGGAGACCCAGTACTTC

size: -
J: TRBJ2-7
V: TRBV5-1
D: -
CDR3: CASSPPLPREQYF
DNA: TGCGCCAGCAGCCCACCTCTCCCCAGGGAGCAGTACTTC

size: -
J: TRBJ2-1
V: TRBV9
D: -
CDR3: CASSDAIYNEQFF
DNA: TGTGCCAGCAGCGATGCTATATACAATGAGCAGTTCTTC

size: -
J: TRBJ2-1
V: TRBV4-3
D: TRBD2
CDR3: CASSQETGTSRGQFF
DNA: TGCGCCAGCAGCCAAGAAACCGGGACTAGCAGGGGGCAGTTCTTC

size: -
J: TRBJ2-7
V: TRBV6-1
D: TRBD1
CDR3: CASAPWTGSYEQYF
DNA: TGTGCCAGCGCCCCCTGGACAGGATCATACGAGCAGTACTTC

size: -
J: TRBJ1-5
V: TRBV30
D: -
CDR3: CASSAGSNQPQHF
DNA: TGTGCGTCGTCCGCGGGTAGCAATCAGCCCCAGCATTTT

size: -
J: TRBJ2-5
V: TRBV5-1
D: -
CDR3: CAIPYLRCEFQETQYF
DNA: TGCGCCATCCCTTACCTCCGGTGTGAATTCCAAGAGACCCAGTACTTC

size: -
J: TRBJ2-3
V: TRBV2
D: TRBD2
CDR3: CASSSRTSAADTQYF
DNA: TGTGCCAGCAGTTCCCGGACTAGCGCCGCAGATACGCAGTATTTT

size: -
J: TRBJ2-5
V: TRBV4-1
D: -
CDR3: CASSQGLRETQYF
DNA: TGCGCCAGCAGCCAGGGACTGCGGGAGACCCAGTACTTC

size: -
J: TRBJ1-2
V: TRBV6-1
D: -
CDR3: CASSEAWWGPMGYTF
DNA: TGTGCCAGCAGTGAAGCATGGTGGGGGCCGATGGGCTACACCTTC

size: -
J: TRBJ2-3
V: TRBV6-6
D: TRBD1
CDR3: CASRVTPGTGADTQYF
DNA: TGTGCCAGCAGAGTAACCCCCGGGACAGGGGCAGATACGCAGTATTTT

size: -
J: TRBJ2-2
V: TRBV9
D: TRBD2
CDR3: CASSGTSGSGPGELFF
DNA: TGTGCCAGCTCGGGGACTAGCGGTAGCGGGCCCGGGGAGCTGTTTTTT

size: -
J: TRBJ2-1
V: TRBV28
D: -
CDR3: CASSFRDLSWGEQFF
DNA: TGTGCCAGCAGTTTCCGGGACCTATCTTGGGGTGAGCAGTTCTTC

size: few
J: TRBJ2-7
V: TRBV2
D: -
CDR3: CASTKEGFYEQYF
DNA: TGTGCCAGTACTAAGGAAGGCTTCTACGAGCAGTACTTC

size: few
J: TRBJ1-1
V: TRBV30
D: -
CDR3: CAWSAWENTEAFF
DNA: TGTGCCTGGAGTGCTTGGGAGAACACTGAAGCTTTCTTT

size: -
J: TRBJ1-1
V: TRBV5-6
D: TRBD1
CDR3: CASSPQGARATEAFF
DNA: TGTGCCAGCAGCCCCCAGGGGGCCCGTGCGACTGAAGCTTTCTTT

size: -
J: TRBJ2-1
V: TRBV27
D: TRBD2
CDR3: CASTLFPGTSGRNEQFF
DNA: TGTGCCAGCACCCTCTTCCCCGGGACTAGCGGGAGGAATGAGCAGTTCTTC

size: -
J: TRBJ1-2
V: TRBV19
D: -
CDR3: CASSRTAGNYGYTF
DNA: TGTGCCAGTAGCCGGACAGCGGGCAACTATGGCTACACCTTC

size: -
J: TRBJ1-2
V: TRBV28
D: TRBD1
CDR3: CASSELGQGYGYTF
DNA: TGTGCCAGCAGTGAACTCGGACAGGGCTATGGCTACACCTTC

size: -
J: TRBJ2-5
V: TRBV11-2
D: -
CDR3: CASSLGWETQYF
DNA: TGTGCCAGCAGCTTAGGGTGGGAGACCCAGTACTTC

size: -
J: TRBJ1-1
V: TRBV5-4
D: TRBD1
CDR3: CANSDRGNTEAFF
DNA: TGTGCCAATTCCGACAGGGGGAACACTGAAGCTTTCTTT

size: -
J: TRBJ1-5
V: TRBV19
D: -
CDR3: CASSISMWEGHSNQPQHF
DNA: TGTGCCAGTAGTATAAGTATGTGGGAGGGACATAGCAATCAGCCCCAGCATTTT

size: -
J: TRBJ1-2
V: TRBV6-5
D: -
CDR3: CASSSDRRANYGYTF
DNA: TGTGCCAGCAGTTCCGACAGGAGAGCTAACTATGGCTACACCTTC

size: -
J: TRBJ1-5
V: TRBV30
D: -
CDR3: CAWSAADTMYSNQPQHF
DNA: TGTGCCTGGAGTGCCGCGGACACGATGTATAGCAATCAGCCCCAGCATTTT

size: -
J: TRBJ1-1
V: TRBV29-1
D: TRBD1
CDR3: CSAEQGLNTEAFF
DNA: TGCAGCGCGGAACAGGGGCTGAACACTGAAGCTTTCTTT

size: -
J: TRBJ1-1
V: TRBV6-1
D: -
CDR3: CAIASWFEAFF
DNA: TGTGCCATTGCCAGCTGGTTTGAAGCTTTCTTT

size: -
J: TRBJ2-5
V: TRBV15
D: -
CDR3: CATSSGLQETQYF
DNA: TGTGCCACCAGCTCGGGACTTCAAGAGACCCAGTACTTC

size: -
J: TRBJ1-1
V: TRBV28
D: -
CDR3: CASTDPSLGTEAFF
DNA: TGTGCCAGCACCGACCCCAGTTTGGGCACTGAAGCTTTCTTT

size: -
J: TRBJ2-1
V: TRBV9
D: TRBD1
CDR3: CASRKDRGSYNEQFF
DNA: TGTGCCAGCAGGAAAGACAGGGGCTCCTACAATGAGCAGTTCTTC

size: -
J: TRBJ2-1
V: TRBV9
D: -
CDR3: CASSVGSGVNEQFF
DNA: TGTGCCAGCAGCGTAGGTTCCGGGGTAAATGAGCAGTTCTTC